The 16 T cell receptor beta chains below were found in one sample sequenced in a study of T cell changes during pregnancy in multiple sclerosis. The repertoire was sequenced with immunoSEQ multiplex PCR; TCRdb's copy has only in-frame clones and lacks some. The sample has tens of thousands of clones; approximately 92% are singletons. The material was peripheral blood, obtained in the first trimester of pregnancy. All receptors derive from a female donor with multiple sclerosis, enrolled in a pregnancy study.

The chain has TRBV7-9 and TRBJ1-1; TRBD1 might be the D (5 bases). From germline, CDR1 is SEHNR and CDR2 FQNEAQ (reference sequence). Trimming took 3 bases from V and 4 from J, leaving 9 bases between them. The CDR3 covers 13 residues. CDR3: CASSFGGITEAFF. In nucleotides, the CDR3 is TGTGCCAGCAGCTTCGGGGGGATCACTGAAGCTTTCTTT.

V usage is TRBV5-1 and J usage is TRBJ1-2; the D is unclear. With 0 bases removed from V and 3 bases from J, the gap between germline ends came to 3 bases. Germline V gene data show CDR1 as SGHRS and CDR2 as YFSETQ. The CDR3 sequence is 12 residues long. The CDR3 is CASSLGDYGYTF. The CDR3 DNA sequence: TGCGCCAGCAGCTTGGGCGACTATGGCTACACCTTC.

This clone has a single count. The CDR3 nucleotides are TGTGCCAGCAGCGGGACTAGCGGGCCTTCGAACACCGGGGAGCTGTTTTTT. As protein: CASSGTSGPSNTGELFF. The chain recombines TRBV7-6 with TRBJ2-2; TRBD2 matches 12 bases. V was pared by 5 bases and J by 0 bases, with 4 bases of the junction left unmatched. The germline V gene encodes CDR1 SGHVS and CDR2 FNYEAQ. The CDR3 extends over 17 amino acids.

The rearrangement uses TRBV7-2 and TRBJ2-7, with 7 bases lining up with TRBD2. This CDR3 contains 15 residues. Germline CDR1 reads SGHTA; CDR2 reads FQGNSA. J lost 0 bases, V lost 5 bases, and 7 bases had no gene match. As DNA, the CDR3 is TGTGCCAGCAGCGCCAGCGGGGTTCCCTCCTACGAGCAGTACTTC. Translating it yields CASSASGVPSYEQYF.

A word on this clone: Other DNA sequences within the sample encode an identical CDR3. This chain joins TRBV25-1 and TRBJ1-2; unclear D gene. Trimming shortened V by 5 bases and J by 4 bases, and 11 bases separated the two germline ends. The CDR3 totals 13 residues. CDR1 and CDR2 from the germline V gene are MGHDK and SYGVNS. The CDR3 DNA is TGTGCCAGCAGTCCAACCCAACTCTATGGCTACACCTTC. Translating gives CASSPTQLYGYTF.

This sequence joins TRBV6-5 and TRBJ2-2; 7 bases are a match to TRBD1. V trimming: 2 bases; J trimming: 5 bases; junction bases outside the gene matches: 2. Per the germline V gene, CDR1 is MNHEY and CDR2 is SVGAGI. This CDR3 is built from 14 residues. This CDR3 is CASSYRGPTGELFF. CDR3 bases: TGTGCCAGCAGTTACAGGGGGCCAACCGGGGAGCTGTTTTTT.

The CDR3, as DNA: TGCAGCGTTGGGGAGGGCACAGGGACTAACTATGGCTACACCTTC. This sequence encodes CSVGEGTGTNYGYTF. This chain joins TRBV29-1 and TRBJ1-2, with a possible D match to TRBD1 (6 bases). V was shortened by 4 bases and J by 0 bases, with 15 bases between the two germline ends. The CDR3 is 15 amino acids. Germline values: CDR1 SQVTM, CDR2 ANQGSEA.

V and J are TRBV10-3 and TRBJ1-1; D might be TRBD1 (5 bases). The V gene's germline CDR1 is ENHRY and CDR2 SYGVKD. The CDR3 is made up of 12 amino acids. V was trimmed by 3 bases and J by 6 bases, leaving 8 bases between them. The CDR3 DNA reads TGTGCCATCAGTGACCGACAGCCTGAAGCTTTCTTT. Protein sequence: CAISDRQPEAFF.

The chain joins TRBV7-9 to TRBJ2-7; TRBD2 matches 11 bases. Losses at the gene ends were 7 bases for V and 4 bases for J; bases not matched to a gene: 18. The germline V gene has CDR1 SEHNR and CDR2 FQNEAQ (reference sequence). The CDR3 totals 18 residues. CDR3 sequence (DNA): TGTGCCAGCACTTCGCTAGCGGGAGGCCCTACTGAACCATACGAGCAGTACTTC. It is translated as CASTSLAGGPTEPYEQYF.

This clone has a single count. The chain recombines TRBV6-1 with TRBJ2-5; no firm D call. Germline V lookup: CDR1 MNHNS, CDR2 SASEGT. CDR3 length equals 12 residues. V was shortened by 8 bases and J by 2 bases, with 9 bases between the two germline ends. CDR3 in DNA: TGTGCCAGCGGGCCACCTCAAGAGACCCAGTACTTC. This encodes CASGPPQETQYF.

V and J are TRBV7-9 and TRBJ2-7; 8 positions agree with TRBD2. This CDR3 region has 13 residues. V shed 8 bases and J 1 base; nucleotides not matched to a gene: 4. Germline CDR1 reads SEHNR; CDR2 reads FQNEAQ (reference sequence). The CDR3 DNA reads TGTGCCAGCTCTGTAGCGGGGTCCTACGAGCAGTACTTC. The encoded protein is CASSVAGSYEQYF.

This chain connects TRBV7-3 to TRBJ2-1; 13 positions agree with TRBD2. J gave up 0 bases and V 5 bases, and 4 bases lay outside the gene matches. Germline V gene data show CDR1 as SGHTA and CDR2 as FQGTGA. This CDR3 has 17 amino acids. The CDR3 loop reads CASSEGTSGNSYNEQFF. In DNA form, the CDR3 reads TGTGCCAGCAGCGAGGGGACTAGCGGGAACTCCTACAATGAGCAGTTCTTC. The full variable domain, in which reference TRBV7-3 and TRBJ2-1 provide the parts outside the CDR3, is GAGVSQTPSNKVTEKGKYVELRCDPISGHTALYWYRQSLGQGPEFLIYFQGTGAADDSGLPNDRFFAVRPEGSVSTLKIQRTERGDSAVYLCASSEGTSGNSYNEQFFGPGTRLTVL.

The J gene is TRBJ2-7, the V gene TRBV4-3; D unresolved. The V gene lost 2 bases and the J gene lost 1 base, with 6 bases spanning the gap. The CDR3 is 13 amino acids. CDR1 is LGHNA and CDR2 is YSLEER in the germline V gene. The CDR3 bases are TGCGCCAGCAGCCAACGAGTTTCCTACGAGCAGTACTTC. This sequence encodes CASSQRVSYEQYF.

This chain connects TRBV9 to TRBJ1-3, with 7 bases fitting TRBD1. Unmatched junction bases numbered 7, after V lost 4 bases and J lost 0 bases. This CDR3 comprises 16 residues. Germline V gives CDR1 SGDLS, CDR2 YYNGEE. CDR3 DNA: TGTGCCAGCAGCAAGACAGGGTTAGGCTCTGGAAACACCATATATTTT. Protein: CASSKTGLGSGNTIYF.

This clone came up once. The V call is TRBV18, the J call TRBJ1-2; TRBD1 matches at 7 bases. The germline CDR1 and CDR2 sequences are KGHSH and LQKENI. The length of the CDR3 is 18 residues. The V segment lost 1 base and the J segment 5 bases; nucleotides outside the gene matches: 16. This chain's CDR3 is CASSPQGADPRSVYGYTF. Written as DNA, the CDR3 is TGTGCCAGCTCACCACAGGGGGCAGACCCCCGATCTGTATATGGCTACACCTTC.

This chain joins TRBV6-5 and TRBJ2-7; 11 bases agree with TRBD2. CDR3 size: 14 residues. CDR1 and CDR2 (germline): MNHEY, SVGAGI. V lost 5 bases and J lost 4; bases outside the gene matches: 4. CDR3 region: CASSKGLAGYEQYF. CDR3 bases: TGTGCCAGCAGTAAAGGACTAGCGGGTTACGAGCAGTACTTC.